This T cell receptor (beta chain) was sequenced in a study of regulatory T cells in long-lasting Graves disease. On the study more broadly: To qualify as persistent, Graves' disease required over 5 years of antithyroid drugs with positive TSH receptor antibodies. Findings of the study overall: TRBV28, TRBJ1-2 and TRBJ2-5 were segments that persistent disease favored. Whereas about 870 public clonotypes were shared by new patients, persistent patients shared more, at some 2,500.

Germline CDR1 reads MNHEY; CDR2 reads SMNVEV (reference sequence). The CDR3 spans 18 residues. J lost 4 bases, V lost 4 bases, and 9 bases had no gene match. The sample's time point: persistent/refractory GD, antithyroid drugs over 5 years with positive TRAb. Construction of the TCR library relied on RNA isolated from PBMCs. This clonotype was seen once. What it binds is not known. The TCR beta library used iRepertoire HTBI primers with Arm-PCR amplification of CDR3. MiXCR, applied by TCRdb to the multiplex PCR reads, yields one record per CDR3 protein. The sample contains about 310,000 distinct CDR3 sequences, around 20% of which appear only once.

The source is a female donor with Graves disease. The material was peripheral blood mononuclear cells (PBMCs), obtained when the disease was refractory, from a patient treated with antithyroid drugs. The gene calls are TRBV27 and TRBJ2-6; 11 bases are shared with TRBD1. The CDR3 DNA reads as TGTGCCAGCAGTTCTTATGGACAGGGGGCGACCGGGGCCAACGTCCTGACTTTC. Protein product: CASSSYGQGATGANVLTF.